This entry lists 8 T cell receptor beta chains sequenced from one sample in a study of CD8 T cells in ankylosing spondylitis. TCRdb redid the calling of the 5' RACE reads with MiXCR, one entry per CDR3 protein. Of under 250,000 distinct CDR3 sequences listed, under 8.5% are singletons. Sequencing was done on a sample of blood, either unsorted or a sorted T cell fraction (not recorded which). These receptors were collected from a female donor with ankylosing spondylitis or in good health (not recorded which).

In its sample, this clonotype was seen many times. CDR3 coding DNA: TGCAGTGCTAGATCTGGACCGCTCGACAATTCACCCCTCCACTTT. Translated, it gives CSARSGPLDNSPLHF. The J gene is TRBJ1-6, the V gene TRBV20-1; D gene unclear. The CDR3 length is 15 residues. Germline V gives CDR1 DFQATT, CDR2 SNEGSKA (reference sequence). V lost 2 bases, J lost 7 bases, and 15 bases lay in between.

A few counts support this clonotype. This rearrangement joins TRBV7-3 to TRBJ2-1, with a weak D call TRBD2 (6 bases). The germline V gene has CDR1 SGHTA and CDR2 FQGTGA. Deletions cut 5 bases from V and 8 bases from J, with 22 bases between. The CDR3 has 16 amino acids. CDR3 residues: CASSPTGLRGRDEQFF. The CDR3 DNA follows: TGTGCCAGCAGCCCCACGGGGTTGCGGGGCCGGGATGAGCAGTTCTTC.

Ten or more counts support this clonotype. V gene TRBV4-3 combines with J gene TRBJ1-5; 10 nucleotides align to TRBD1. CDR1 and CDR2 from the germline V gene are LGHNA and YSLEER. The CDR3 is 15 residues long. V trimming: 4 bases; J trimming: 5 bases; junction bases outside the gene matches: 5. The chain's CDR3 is CASSLRQGADQPQHF. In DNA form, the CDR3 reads TGCGCCAGCAGCCTTAGACAGGGGGCGGATCAGCCCCAGCATTTT.

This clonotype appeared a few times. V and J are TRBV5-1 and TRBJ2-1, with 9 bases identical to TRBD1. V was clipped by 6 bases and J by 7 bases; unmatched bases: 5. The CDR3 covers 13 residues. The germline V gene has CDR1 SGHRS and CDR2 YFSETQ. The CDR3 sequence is CASKGQGPNEQFF. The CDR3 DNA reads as TGCGCCAGCAAGGGACAGGGACCGAATGAGCAGTTCTTC.

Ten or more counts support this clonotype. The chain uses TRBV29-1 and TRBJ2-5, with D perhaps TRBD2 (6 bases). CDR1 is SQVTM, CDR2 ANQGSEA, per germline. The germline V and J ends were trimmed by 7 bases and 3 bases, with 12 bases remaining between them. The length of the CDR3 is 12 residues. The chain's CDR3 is CSAIGGEETQYF. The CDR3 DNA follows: TGCAGCGCCATCGGCGGGGAAGAGACCCAGTACTTC.

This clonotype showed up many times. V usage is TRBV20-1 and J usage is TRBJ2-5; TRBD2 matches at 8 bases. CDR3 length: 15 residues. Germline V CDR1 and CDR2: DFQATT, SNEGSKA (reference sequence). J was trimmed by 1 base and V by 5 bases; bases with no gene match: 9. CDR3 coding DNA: TGCAGTGCTTCCGTTGCTACTAGCGGCCAAGAGACCCAGTACTTC. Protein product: CSASVATSGQETQYF.

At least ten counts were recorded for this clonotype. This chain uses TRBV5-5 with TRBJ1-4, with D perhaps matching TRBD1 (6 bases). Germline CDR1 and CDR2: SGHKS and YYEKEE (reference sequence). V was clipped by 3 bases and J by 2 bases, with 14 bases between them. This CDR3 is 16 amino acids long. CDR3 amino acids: CASSSGGAWTNEKLFF. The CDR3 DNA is TGTGCCAGCAGCTCCGGGGGGGCTTGGACTAATGAAAAACTGTTTTTT.

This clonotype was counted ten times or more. The DNA of the CDR3 is TGTGCCAGCTCCCGAGGGGGTGCCCCCACTGAAGCTTTCTTT. Encoded protein: CASSRGGAPTEAFF. The chain joins TRBV12-3 or TRBV12-4 to TRBJ1-1; possibly TRBD1 for D (6 bases). The CDR3 contains 14 residues. Deletions cut 8 bases from V and 4 bases from J, with 17 bases between.